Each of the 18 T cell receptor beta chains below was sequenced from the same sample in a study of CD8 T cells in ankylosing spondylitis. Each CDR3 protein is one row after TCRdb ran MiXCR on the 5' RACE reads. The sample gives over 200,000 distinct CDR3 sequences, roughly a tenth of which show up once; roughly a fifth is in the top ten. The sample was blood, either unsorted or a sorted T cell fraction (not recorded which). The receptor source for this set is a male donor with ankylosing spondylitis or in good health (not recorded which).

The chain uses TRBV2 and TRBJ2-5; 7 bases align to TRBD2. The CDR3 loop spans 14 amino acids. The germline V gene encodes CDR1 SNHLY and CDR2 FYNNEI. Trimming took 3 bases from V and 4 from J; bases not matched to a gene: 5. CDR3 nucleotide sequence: TGTGCCAGCAGTGACGGACTAGTTCCAGAGACCCAGTACTTC. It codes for CASSDGLVPETQYF.

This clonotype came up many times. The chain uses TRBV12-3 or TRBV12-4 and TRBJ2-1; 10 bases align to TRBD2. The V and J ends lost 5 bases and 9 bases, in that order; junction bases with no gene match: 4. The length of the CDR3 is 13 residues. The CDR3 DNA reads TGTGCCAGCAGTGGAGCGGGGGGGCTTGAGCAGTTCTTC. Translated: CASSGAGGLEQFF.

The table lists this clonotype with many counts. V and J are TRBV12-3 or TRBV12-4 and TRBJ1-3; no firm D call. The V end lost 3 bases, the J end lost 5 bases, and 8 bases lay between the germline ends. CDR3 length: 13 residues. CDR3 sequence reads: CASSFISRNTIYF. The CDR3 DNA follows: TGTGCCAGCAGTTTTATCTCCCGAAACACCATATATTTT.

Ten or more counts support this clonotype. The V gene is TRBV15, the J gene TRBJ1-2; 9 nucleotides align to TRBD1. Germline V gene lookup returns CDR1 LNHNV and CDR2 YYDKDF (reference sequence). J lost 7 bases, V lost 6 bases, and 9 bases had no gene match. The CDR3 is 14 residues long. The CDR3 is CATSITGGRFGYTF. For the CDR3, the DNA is TGTGCCACCAGTATCACAGGGGGCCGATTTGGCTACACCTTC.

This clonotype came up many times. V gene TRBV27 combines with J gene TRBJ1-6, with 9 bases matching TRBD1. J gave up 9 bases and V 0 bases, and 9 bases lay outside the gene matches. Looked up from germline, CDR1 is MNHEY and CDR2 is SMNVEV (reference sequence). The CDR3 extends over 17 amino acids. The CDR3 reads CASSLSAGTGLGSPLHF. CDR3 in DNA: TGTGCCAGCAGTTTATCGGCAGGGACAGGGTTAGGTTCACCCCTCCACTTT.

The CDR3 reads CASSFSPGLYYNEQFF. The CDR3 region has the DNA TGTGCCAGCAGTTTTTCCCCAGGCCTCTACTACAATGAGCAGTTCTTC. V gene TRBV12-3 or TRBV12-4 combines with J gene TRBJ2-1, with D uncertain. The V end was cut by 3 bases, the J end by 3 bases, with 15 bases between. CDR3 length equals 16 residues.

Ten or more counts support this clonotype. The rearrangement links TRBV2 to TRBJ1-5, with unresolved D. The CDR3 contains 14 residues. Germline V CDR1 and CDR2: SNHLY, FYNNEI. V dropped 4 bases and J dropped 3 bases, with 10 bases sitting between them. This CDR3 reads CASSATGVNQPQHF. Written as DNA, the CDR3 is TGTGCCAGCAGTGCGACCGGAGTCAATCAGCCCCAGCATTTT.

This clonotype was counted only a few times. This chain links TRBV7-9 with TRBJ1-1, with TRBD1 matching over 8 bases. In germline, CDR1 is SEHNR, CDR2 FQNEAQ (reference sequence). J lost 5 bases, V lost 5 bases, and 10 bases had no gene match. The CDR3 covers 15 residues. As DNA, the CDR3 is TGTGCCAGCAGCCCATTAACAGGGGGAGGAACTGAAGCTTTCTTT. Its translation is CASSPLTGGGTEAFF.

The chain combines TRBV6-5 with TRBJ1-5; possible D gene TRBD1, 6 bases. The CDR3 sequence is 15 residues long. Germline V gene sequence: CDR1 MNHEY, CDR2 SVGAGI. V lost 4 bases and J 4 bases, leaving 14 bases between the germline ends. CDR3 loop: CASSFRTEPNQPQHF. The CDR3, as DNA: TGTGCCAGCAGTTTCAGGACAGAACCGAATCAGCCCCAGCATTTT.

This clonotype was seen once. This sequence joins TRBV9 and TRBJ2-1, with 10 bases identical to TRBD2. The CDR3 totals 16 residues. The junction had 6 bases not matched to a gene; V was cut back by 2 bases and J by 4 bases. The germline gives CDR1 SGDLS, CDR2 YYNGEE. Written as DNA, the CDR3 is TGTGCCAGCAGCGTTCAGAGCGGGGGGGATTACAATGAGCAGTTCTTC. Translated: CASSVQSGGDYNEQFF. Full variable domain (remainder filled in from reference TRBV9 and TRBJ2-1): DSGVTQTPKHLITATGQRVTLRCSPRSGDLSVYWYQQSLDQGLQFLIQYYNGEERAKGNILERFSAQQFPDLHSELNLSSLELGDSALYFCASSVQSGGDYNEQFFGPGTRLTVL.

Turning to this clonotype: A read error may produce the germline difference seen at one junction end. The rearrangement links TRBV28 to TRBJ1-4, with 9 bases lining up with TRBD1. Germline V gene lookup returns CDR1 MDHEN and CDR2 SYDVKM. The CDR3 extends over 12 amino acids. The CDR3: CASSLEDRGLEF. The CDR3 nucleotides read TGTGCCAGCAGTTTAGAGGACAGGGGCCTCGAGTTT.

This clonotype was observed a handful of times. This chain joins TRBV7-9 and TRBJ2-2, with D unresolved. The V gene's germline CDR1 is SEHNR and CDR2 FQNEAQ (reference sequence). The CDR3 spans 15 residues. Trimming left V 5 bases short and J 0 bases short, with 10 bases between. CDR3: CASSVDGPNTGELFF. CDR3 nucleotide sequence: TGTGCCAGCAGCGTCGACGGGCCGAACACCGGGGAGCTGTTTTTT.

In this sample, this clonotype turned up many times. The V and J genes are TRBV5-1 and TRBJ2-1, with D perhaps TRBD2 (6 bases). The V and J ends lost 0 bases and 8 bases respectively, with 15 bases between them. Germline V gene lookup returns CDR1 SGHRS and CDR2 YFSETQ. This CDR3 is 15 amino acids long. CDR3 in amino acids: CASSLDTRAGDEQFF. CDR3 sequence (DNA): TGCGCCAGCAGCTTGGATACTAGAGCGGGCGATGAGCAGTTCTTC.

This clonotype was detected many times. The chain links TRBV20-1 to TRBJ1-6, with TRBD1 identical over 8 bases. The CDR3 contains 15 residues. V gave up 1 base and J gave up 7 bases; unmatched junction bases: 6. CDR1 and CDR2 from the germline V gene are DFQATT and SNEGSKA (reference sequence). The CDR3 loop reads CSARVETGVNSPLHF. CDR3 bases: TGCAGTGCTAGAGTGGAGACAGGGGTGAATTCACCCCTCCACTTT.

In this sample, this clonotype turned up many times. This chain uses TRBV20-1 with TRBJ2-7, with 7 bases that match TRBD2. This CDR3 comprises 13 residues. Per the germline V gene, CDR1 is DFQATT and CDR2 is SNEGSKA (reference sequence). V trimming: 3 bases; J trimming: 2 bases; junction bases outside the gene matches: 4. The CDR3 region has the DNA TGCAGTGCTAGCGAGACTAGCACCTACGAGCAGTACTTC. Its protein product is CSASETSTYEQYF.

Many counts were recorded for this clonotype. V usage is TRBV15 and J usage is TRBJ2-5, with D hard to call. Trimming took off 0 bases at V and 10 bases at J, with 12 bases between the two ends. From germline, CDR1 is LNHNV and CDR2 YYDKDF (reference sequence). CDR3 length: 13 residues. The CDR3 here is CATSRDVAMGQYF. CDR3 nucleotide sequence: TGTGCCACCAGCAGAGATGTGGCGATGGGCCAGTACTTC.

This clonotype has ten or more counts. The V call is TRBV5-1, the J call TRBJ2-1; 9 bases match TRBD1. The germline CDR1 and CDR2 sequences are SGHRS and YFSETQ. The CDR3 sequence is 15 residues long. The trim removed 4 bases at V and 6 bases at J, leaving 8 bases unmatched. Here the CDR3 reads CASSPGTGWRNEQFF. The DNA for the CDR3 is TGCGCCAGCAGCCCAGGGACAGGGTGGCGCAATGAGCAGTTCTTC.

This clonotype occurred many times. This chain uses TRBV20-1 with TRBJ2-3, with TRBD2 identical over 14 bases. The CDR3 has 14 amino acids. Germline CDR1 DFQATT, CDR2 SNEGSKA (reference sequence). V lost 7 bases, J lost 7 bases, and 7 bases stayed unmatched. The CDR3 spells CSGPTSGGGHTQYF. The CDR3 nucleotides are TGCAGTGGACCGACTAGCGGGGGGGGCCATACGCAGTATTTT.